This TCR beta chain was observed in a study of blood T cell repertoires in COVID-19. Background on the study: Samples of COVID-19 (acute and convalescent) were obtained from the United States, Italy and Spain. In each case, the material was cDNA or gDNA derived from T cells, B-cell-depleted T cells, or PBMCs.

J lost 7 bases, V lost 0 bases, and 5 bases had no gene match. Germline V gene sequence: CDR1 MNHEY, CDR2 SMNVEV (reference sequence). The CDR3 extends over 14 amino acids. As originally analysed: Reference gene primers were amplified, and this amplification served to estimate nucleated cell counts. Sequenced by immunoSEQ multiplex PCR; TCRdb stores in-frame clones only, minus some. V and J calls and clone size come straight from that table; D and trimming were deduced from the DNA. The table has about 160,000 clones, 70% to 90% seen once. Sequencing used peripheral blood. This receptor was taken from a man aged 35 to 55 with acute or convalescent COVID-19. The V gene is TRBV27, the J gene TRBJ1-1; 7 positions match TRBD1. In nucleotides, the CDR3 is TGTGCCAGCAGTTTATCAGGGGGCAGAGGTGAAGCTTTCTTT. Translating gives CASSLSGGRGEAFF.